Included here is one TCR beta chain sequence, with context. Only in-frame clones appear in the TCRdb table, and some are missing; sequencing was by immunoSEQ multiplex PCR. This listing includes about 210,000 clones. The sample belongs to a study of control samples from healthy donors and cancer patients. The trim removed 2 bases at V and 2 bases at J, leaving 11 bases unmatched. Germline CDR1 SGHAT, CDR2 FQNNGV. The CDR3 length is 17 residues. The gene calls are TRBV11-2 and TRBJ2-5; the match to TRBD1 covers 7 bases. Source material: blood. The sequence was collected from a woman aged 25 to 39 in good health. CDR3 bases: TGTGCCAGCAGCTTAAACCAGGAAGACAGGGCTCAAGAGACCCAGTACTTC. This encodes CASSLNQEDRAQETQYF.